This T cell receptor (beta chain) was retrieved from a study of Ad26.COV2.S vaccination and SARS-CoV-2 variants. Data came from immunoSEQ multiplex PCR; TCRdb stores just in-frame clones and leaves some out. The sample carries approximately 360,000 clones, 83% recorded once. Note on this clone: Its specificity is not known.

Treatment: about 20 received Ad26.COV2.S at low or high dose, single or two shots; about five received placebo; per-sample allocation not given. Sampling was performed 63 days after the first vaccine or placebo injection. V lost 6 bases and J lost 3, with 16 bases in between. The CDR3 contains 15 residues. Looked up from germline, CDR1 is MNHEY and CDR2 is SMNVEV (reference sequence). The study's findings and limits: People given the vaccine had a wider spike-specific TCR breadth than placebo recipients did. The breadth of spike-specific CD8+ and CD4+ T cell responses after vaccination was reportedly substantial. Vaccine and placebo groups showed comparable non-spike TCR breadth.

The rearrangement links TRBV27 to TRBJ2-3; weak D call: TRBD2 (7 bases). Sequences were derived from peripheral blood, sampled in a trial of Ad26.COV2.S vaccine versus placebo. The TCR originated in a person between 18 and 65 years old who received the Ad26.COV2.S COVID-19 vaccine or a placebo. The CDR3 is CASSPLGGGTDTQYF. Written as DNA, the CDR3 is TGTGCCAGCAGCCCGTTAGGGGGAGGGACAGATACGCAGTATTTT.